This is a list of T cell receptor beta chains from one sample in a study of cytomegalovirus exposure and HLA in healthy donors. The data were produced by immunoSEQ multiplex PCR, yet TCRdb's version contains in-frame clones alone and is incomplete. The table records around 72,000 clones, roughly four fifths of them present only once. The specimen was PBMCs. The receptors come from a man between 45 and 60 years old in good health and CMV-seronegative. Each CDR3 is given with its conserved first and last residue. D genes are given only for firm matches. Clone size appears in some rows only: once, few, many, or a class for an expanded clone.

d_call j_call v_call cdr3_length clone_size cdr3_nt cdr3_aa
TRBD1 TRBJ2-7 TRBV6-5 15 - TGTGCCAGCAGCTCGCCGGGACAGGGGGCTGACGAGCAGTACTTC CASSSPGQGADEQYF
TRBD1 TRBJ1-5 TRBV6-5 14 - TGTGCCAGCAGTTCCTTGGACAGGGGAGTTCCCCAGCATTTT CASSSLDRGVPQHF
- TRBJ1-3 TRBV7-9 15 - TGTGCCAGCAGCTTTGGACAGCCCTCTGGAAACACCATATATTTT CASSFGQPSGNTIYF
TRBD1 TRBJ2-7 TRBV11-2 12 - TGTGCCACGAAGAGGGGGCCCTTCGAGCAGTACTTC CATKRGPFEQYF
- TRBJ1-2 TRBV6-5 14 - TGTGCCAGCAGTTCTCACGGACAGATCCCGGCGAACACCTTC CASSSHGQIPANTF
TRBD1 TRBJ2-7 TRBV5-4 13 - TGTGCCAGCAGCTACGGGACAGAAAACGAGCAGTACTTC CASSYGTENEQYF
TRBD1 TRBJ1-1 TRBV6-1 13 - TGTGCCAGCAGGACAGGGGAAAGCACTGAAGCTTTCTTT CASRTGESTEAFF
- TRBJ2-6 TRBV6-5 16 - TGTGCCAGCAGTTACTCACAGAGCTCTGGGGCCAACGTCCTGACTTTC CASSYSQSSGANVLTF
- TRBJ2-2 TRBV30 14 - TGTGCCTGGAGTATAAGACAGAATACCGGGGAGCTGTTTTTT CAWSIRQNTGELFF
TRBD1 TRBJ1-5 TRBV30 19 once TGTGCCTGGAGCGGGAGTGGGACAGGGGGCCCTTATAGCAATCAGCCCCAGCATTTT CAWSGSGTGGPYSNQPQHF
TRBD1 TRBJ1-1 TRBV18 12 - TGTGCCAGCAACGACAGGGGCGCGGAAGCTTTCTTT CASNDRGAEAFF
- TRBJ2-1 TRBV4-1 13 once TGCGCCAGCAGGCAAGCAGGGTCGGATGAGCAGTTCTTC CASRQAGSDEQFF
- TRBJ2-3 TRBV5-1 14 - TGCGCCAGCAGCTTGGAGCCTCTCCCGCATACGCAGTATTTT CASSLEPLPHTQYF